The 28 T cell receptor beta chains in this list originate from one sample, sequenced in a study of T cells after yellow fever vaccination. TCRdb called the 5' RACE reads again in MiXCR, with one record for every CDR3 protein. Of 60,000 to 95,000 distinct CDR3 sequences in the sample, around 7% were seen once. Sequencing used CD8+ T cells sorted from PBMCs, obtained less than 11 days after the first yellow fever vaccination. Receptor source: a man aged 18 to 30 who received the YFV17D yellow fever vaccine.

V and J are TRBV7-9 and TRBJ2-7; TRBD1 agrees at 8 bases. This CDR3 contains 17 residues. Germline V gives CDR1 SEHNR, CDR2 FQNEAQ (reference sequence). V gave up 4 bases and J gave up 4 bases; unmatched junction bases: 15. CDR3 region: CASSSKTGDIHLYEQYF. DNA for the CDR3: TGTGCCAGCAGCTCTAAGACAGGGGATATTCACCTTTACGAGCAGTACTTC.

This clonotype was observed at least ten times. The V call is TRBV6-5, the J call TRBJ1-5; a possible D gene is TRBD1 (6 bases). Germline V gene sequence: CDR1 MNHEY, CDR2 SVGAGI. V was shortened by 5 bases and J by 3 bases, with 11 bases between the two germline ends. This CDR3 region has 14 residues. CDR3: CASSHGQLNQPQHF. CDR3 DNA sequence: TGTGCCAGCAGTCATGGACAGCTCAATCAGCCCCAGCATTTT.

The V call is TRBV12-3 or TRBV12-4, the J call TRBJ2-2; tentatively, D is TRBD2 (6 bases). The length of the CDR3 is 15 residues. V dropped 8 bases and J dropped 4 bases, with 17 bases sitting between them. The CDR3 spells CASDRKRGFTGELFF. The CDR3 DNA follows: TGTGCCAGCGATAGAAAACGGGGGTTCACCGGGGAGCTGTTTTTT.

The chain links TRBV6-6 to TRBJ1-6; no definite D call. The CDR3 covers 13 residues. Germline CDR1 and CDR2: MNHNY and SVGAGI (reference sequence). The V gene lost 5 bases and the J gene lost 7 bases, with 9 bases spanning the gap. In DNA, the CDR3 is TGTGCCAGCAGTACCCCCATGAATTCACCCCTCCACTTT. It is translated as CASSTPMNSPLHF.

The CDR3 is CASSLVTGGYGYTF. DNA of the CDR3: TGTGCCAGCAGCTTAGTGACAGGGGGCTATGGCTACACCTTC. The chain is built from TRBV13 and TRBJ1-2; 9 bases match TRBD1. The ends lost 1 base at V and 4 bases at J; junction bases unmatched: 1. Germline assignment: CDR1 PRHDT and CDR2 FYEKMQ (reference sequence). CDR3 length equals 14 residues.

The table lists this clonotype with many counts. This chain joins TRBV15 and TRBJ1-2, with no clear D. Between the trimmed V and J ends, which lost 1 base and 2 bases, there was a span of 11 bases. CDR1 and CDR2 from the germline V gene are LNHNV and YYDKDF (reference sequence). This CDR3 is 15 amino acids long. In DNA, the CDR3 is TGTGCCACCAGCAGAGGTGAGGGCAGAAACTATGGCTACACCTTC. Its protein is CATSRGEGRNYGYTF.

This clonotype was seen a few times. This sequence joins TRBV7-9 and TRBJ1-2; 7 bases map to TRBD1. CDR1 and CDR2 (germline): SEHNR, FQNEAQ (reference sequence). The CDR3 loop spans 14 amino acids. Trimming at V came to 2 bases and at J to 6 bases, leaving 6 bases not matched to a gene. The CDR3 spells CASSLQGESDGYTF. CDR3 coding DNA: TGTGCCAGCAGCTTACAGGGGGAATCGGATGGCTACACCTTC.

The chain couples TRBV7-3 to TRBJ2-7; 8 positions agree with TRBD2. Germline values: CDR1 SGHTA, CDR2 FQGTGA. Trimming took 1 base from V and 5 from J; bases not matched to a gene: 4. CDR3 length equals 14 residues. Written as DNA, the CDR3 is TGTGCCAGCAGCTTAAGCGGGGGGATTCACGAGCAGTACTTC. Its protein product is CASSLSGGIHEQYF. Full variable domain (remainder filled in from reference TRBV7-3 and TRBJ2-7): GAGVSQTPSNKVTEKGKYVELRCDPISGHTALYWYRQSLGQGPEFLIYFQGTGAADDSGLPNDRFFAVRPEGSVSTLKIQRTERGDSAVYLCASSLSGGIHEQYFGPGTRLTVT.

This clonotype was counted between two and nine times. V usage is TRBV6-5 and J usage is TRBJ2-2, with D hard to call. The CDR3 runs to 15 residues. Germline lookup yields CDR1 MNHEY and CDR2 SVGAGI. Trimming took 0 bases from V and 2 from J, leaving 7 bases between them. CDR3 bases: TGTGCCAGCAGTTACTCGACTGACAACACCGGGGAGCTGTTTTTT. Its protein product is CASSYSTDNTGELFF.

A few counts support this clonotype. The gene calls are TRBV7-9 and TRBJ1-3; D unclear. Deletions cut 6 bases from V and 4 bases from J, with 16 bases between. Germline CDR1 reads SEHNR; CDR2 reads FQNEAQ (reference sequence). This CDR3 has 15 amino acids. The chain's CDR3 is CASSSTMDRGNTIYF. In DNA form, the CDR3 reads TGTGCCAGCAGTTCCACGATGGATCGCGGAAACACCATATATTTT.

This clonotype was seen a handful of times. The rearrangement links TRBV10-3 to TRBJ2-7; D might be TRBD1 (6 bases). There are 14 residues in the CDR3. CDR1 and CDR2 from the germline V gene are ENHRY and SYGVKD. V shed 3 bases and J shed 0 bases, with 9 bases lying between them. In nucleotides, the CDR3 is TGTGCCATCAGTGACCAGGGGCACTCCTACGAGCAGTACGTC. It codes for CAISDQGHSYEQYV.

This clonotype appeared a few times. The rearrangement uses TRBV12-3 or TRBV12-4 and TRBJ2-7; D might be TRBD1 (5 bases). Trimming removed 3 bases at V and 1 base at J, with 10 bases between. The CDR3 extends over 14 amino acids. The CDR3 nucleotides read TGTGCCAGCAGTTTTCAGGGCGGTTCCTACGAGCAGTACTTC. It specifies CASSFQGGSYEQYF.

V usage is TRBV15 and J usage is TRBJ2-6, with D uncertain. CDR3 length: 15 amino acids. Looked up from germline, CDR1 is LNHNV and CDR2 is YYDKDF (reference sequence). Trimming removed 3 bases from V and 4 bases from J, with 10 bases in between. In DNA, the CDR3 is TGTGCCACCAGCAGGGAGAGGACGGGGGCCAACGTCCTGACTTTC. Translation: CATSRERTGANVLTF.

The CDR3 spells CASSLTGGMGTEAFF. The CDR3 DNA sequence: TGTGCCAGCAGTTTGACGGGCGGAATGGGTACTGAAGCTTTCTTT. This chain uses TRBV27 with TRBJ1-1; D not resolved. The V and J ends lost 3 bases and 5 bases respectively, with 16 bases between them. Germline CDR1 MNHEY, CDR2 SMNVEV (reference sequence). The CDR3 runs to 15 residues.

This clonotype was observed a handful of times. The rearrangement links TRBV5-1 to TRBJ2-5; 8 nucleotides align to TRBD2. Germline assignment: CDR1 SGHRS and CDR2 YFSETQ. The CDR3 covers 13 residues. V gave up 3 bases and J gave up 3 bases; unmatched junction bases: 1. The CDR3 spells CASSSGLEETQYF. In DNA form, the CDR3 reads TGCGCCAGCAGCTCGGGACTAGAAGAGACCCAGTACTTC.

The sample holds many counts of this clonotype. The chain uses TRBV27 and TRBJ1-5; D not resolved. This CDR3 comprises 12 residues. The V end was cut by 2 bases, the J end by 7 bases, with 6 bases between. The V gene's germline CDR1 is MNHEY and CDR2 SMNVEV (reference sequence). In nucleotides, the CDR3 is TGTGCCAGCAGTTTACGGGTCCAGCCCCAGCATTTT. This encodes CASSLRVQPQHF.

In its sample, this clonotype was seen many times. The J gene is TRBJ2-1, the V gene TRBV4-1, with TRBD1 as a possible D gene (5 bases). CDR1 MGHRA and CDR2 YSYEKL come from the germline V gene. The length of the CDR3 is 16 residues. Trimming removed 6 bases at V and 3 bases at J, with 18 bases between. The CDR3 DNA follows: TGCGCCAGCAGAGTGGGGCCCAGGGCTCGCTACAATGAGCAGTTCTTC. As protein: CASRVGPRARYNEQFF.

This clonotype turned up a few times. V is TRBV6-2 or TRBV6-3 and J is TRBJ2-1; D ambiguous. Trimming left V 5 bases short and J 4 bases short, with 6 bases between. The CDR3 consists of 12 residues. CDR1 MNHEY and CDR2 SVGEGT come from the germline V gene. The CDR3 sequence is CASSHGYNEQFF. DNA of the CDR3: TGTGCCAGCAGTCACGGGTACAATGAGCAGTTCTTC.

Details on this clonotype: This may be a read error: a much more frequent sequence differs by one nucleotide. The CDR3 protein is CASSQDSFTQAFF. The CDR3 DNA reads as TGCGCCAGCAGCCAAGATTCTTTCACTCAAGCTTTCTTT. The V call is TRBV4-1, the J call TRBJ1-1; D not certain. This CDR3 is built from 13 residues. Germline lookup yields CDR1 MGHRA and CDR2 YSYEKL.

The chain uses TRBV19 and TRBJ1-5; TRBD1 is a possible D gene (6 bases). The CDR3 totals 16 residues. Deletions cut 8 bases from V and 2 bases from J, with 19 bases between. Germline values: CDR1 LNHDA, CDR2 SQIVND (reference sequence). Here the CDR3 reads CASSDPETGGNQPQHF. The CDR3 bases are TGTGCCAGTTCCGACCCGGAGACAGGCGGCAATCAGCCCCAGCATTTT.

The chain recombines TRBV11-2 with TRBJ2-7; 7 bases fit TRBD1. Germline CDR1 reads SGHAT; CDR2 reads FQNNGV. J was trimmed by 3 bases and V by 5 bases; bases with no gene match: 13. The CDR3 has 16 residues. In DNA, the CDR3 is TGTGCCAGCAGCCCCTCCCAGACAGGGATCTACTACGAGCAGTACTTC. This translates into CASSPSQTGIYYEQYF. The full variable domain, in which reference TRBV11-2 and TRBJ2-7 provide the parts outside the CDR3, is EAGVAQSPRYKIIEKRQSVAFWCNPISGHATLYWYQQILGQGPKLLIQFQNNGVVDDSQLPKDRFSAERLKGVDSTLKIQPAKLEDSAVYLCASSPSQTGIYYEQYFGPGTRLTVT.

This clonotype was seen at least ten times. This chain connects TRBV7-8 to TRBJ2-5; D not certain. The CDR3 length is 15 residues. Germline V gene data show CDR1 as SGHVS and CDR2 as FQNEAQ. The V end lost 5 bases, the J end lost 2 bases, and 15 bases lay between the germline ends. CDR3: CASSLPGHRQETQYF. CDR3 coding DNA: TGTGCCAGCAGCCTTCCGGGTCACCGGCAAGAGACCCAGTACTTC.

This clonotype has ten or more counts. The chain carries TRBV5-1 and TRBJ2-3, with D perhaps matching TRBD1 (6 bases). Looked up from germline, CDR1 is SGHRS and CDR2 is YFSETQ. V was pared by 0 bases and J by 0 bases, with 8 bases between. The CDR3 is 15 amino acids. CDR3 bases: TGCGCCAGCAGCTTGGTGGGGGCGAGCACAGATACGCAGTATTTT. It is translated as CASSLVGASTDTQYF.

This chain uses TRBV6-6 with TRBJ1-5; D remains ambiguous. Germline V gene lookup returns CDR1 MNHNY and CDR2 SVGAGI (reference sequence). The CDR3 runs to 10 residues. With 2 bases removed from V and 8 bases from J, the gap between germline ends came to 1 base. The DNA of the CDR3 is TGTGCCAGCAGTTACGAGCCCCAGCATTTT. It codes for CASSYEPQHF.

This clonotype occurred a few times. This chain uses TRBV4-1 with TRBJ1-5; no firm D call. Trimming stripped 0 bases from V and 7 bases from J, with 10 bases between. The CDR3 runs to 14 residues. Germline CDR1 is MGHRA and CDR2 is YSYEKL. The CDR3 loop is CASSQEQTPQPQHF. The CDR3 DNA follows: TGCGCCAGCAGCCAAGAGCAGACACCCCAGCCCCAGCATTTT.

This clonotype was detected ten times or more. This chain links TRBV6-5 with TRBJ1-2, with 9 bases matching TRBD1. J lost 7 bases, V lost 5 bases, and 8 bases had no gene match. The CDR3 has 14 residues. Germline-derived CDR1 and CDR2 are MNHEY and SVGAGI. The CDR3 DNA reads TGTGCCAGCAGTCCGGGACAGGGTGTCCGTGGCTACACCTTC. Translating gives CASSPGQGVRGYTF.

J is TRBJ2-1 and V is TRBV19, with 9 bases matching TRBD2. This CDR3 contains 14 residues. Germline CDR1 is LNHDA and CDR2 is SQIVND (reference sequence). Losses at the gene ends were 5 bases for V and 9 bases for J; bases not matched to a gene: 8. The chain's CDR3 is CASSFASGEFEQFF. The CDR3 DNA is TGTGCCAGTAGTTTTGCTAGCGGGGAGTTTGAGCAGTTCTTC.

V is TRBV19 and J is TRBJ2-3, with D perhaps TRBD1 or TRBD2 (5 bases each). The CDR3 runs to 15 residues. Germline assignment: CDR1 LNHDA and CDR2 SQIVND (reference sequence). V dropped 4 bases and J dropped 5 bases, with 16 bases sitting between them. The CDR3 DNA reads TGTGCCAGTAGTAAATGGGGGTCAGGCGGAGATACGCAGTATTTT. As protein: CASSKWGSGGDTQYF.